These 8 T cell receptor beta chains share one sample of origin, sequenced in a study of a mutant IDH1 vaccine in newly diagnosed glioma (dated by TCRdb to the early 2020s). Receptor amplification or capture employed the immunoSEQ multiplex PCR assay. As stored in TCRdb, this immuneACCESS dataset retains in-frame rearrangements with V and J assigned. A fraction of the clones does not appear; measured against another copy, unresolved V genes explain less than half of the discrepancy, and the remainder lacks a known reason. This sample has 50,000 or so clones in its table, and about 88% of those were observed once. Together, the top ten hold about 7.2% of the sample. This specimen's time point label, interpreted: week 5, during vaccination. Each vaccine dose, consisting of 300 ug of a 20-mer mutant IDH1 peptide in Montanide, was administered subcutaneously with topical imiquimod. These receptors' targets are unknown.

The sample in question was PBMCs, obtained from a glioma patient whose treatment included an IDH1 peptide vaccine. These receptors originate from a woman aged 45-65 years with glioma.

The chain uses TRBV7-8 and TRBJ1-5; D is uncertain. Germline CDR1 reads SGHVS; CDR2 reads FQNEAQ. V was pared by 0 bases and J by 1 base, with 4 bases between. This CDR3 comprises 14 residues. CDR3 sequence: CASSLAHSNQPQHF. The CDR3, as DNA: TGTGCCAGCAGCTTAGCGCACAGCAATCAGCCCCAGCATTTT.

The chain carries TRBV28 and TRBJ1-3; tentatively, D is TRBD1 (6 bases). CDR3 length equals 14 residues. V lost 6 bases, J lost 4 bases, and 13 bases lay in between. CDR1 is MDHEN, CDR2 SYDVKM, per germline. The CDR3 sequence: CASRTRGKGNTIYF. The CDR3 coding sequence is TGTGCCAGCAGGACAAGGGGGAAAGGAAACACCATATATTTT.

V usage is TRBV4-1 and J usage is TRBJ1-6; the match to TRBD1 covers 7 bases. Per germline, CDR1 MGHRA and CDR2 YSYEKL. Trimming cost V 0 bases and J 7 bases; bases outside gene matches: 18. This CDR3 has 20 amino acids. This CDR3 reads CASSQESRTGRGSGNSPLHF. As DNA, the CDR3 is TGCGCCAGCAGCCAAGAGAGTCGGACGGGCAGGGGGTCCGGGAATTCACCCCTCCACTTT.

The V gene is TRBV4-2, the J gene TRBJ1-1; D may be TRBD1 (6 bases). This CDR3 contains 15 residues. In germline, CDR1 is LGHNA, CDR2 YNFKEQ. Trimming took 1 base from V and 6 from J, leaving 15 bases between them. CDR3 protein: CASSQASGTSSEAFF. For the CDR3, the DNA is TGTGCCAGCAGCCAAGCCTCCGGGACAAGCTCTGAAGCTTTCTTT.

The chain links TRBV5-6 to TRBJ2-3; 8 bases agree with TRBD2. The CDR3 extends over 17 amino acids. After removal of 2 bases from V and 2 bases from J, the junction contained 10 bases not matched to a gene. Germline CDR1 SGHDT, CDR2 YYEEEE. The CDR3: CASSFLAGSMNTDTQYF. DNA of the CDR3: TGTGCCAGCAGCTTCTTAGCGGGGAGTATGAACACAGATACGCAGTATTTT.

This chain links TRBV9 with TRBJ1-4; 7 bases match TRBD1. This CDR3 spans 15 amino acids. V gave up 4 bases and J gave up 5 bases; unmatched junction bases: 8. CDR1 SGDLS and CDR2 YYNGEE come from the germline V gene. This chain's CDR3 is CASSLIPTGNEKLFF. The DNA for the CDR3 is TGTGCCAGCAGCCTGATACCGACAGGGAATGAAAAACTGTTTTTT.

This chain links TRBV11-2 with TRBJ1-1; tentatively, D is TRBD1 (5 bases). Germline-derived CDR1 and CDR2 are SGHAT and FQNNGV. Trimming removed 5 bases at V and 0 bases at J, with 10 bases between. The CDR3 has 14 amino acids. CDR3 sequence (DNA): TGTGCCAGCAGCCTTACGACAGTGAACACTGAAGCTTTCTTT. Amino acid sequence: CASSLTTVNTEAFF.

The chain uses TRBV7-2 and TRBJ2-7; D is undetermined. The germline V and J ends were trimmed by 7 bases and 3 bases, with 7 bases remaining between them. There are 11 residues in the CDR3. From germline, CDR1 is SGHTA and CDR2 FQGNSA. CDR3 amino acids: CASTNGYEQYF. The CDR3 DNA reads TGTGCCAGCACCAACGGCTACGAGCAGTACTTC. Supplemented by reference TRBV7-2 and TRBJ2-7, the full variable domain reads GAGVSQSPSNKVTEKGKDVELRCDPISGHTALYWYRQSLGQGLEFLIYFQGNSAPDKSGLPSDRFSAERTGGSVSTLTIQRTQQEDSAVYLCASTNGYEQYFGPGTRLTVT.